Detailed here is one T cell receptor beta chain. This record belongs to a study of response to subunit inactivated influenza vaccine. Trimming shortened V by 2 bases and J by 1 base, and 12 bases separated the two germline ends. There are 16 residues in the CDR3. Germline loops: CDR1 ENHRY, CDR2 SYGVKD. TCRdb used MiXCR to reprocess the RT-PCR reads, holding one entry per CDR3 protein. The table records around 750,000 distinct CDR3 sequences, 21% of them present only once. The sequences come from PBMCs from blood, collected 5 to 6 days after vaccination. The rearrangement joins TRBV10-3 to TRBJ2-1; maybe TRBD1 (5 bases). The sequence derives from a man in his fifties who received an inactivated influenza vaccine. The chain's CDR3 is CAISERTLPSYNEQFF. CDR3 in DNA: TGTGCCATCAGTGAGCGGACACTACCTTCCTACAATGAGCAGTTCTTC.